This T cell receptor (beta chain) was recovered during a study of regulatory T cells in long-lasting Graves disease (dated by TCRdb to the early 2020s). Broadly, across the study: Patients with newly diagnosed Graves' disease had been on antithyroid drugs for under 3 months. Persistent Graves' disease patients were compared with newly diagnosed Graves' disease patients by peripheral blood TCR sequencing and RNA sequencing. The study was conducted in China and was registered as a clinical trial. A total of around 33 samples were covered by TCR sequencing, comprising around 13 persistent and 20 or so newly diagnosed Graves' disease patients. General findings and caveats noted by the study authors: The small sample size was acknowledged by the authors as a limitation that may reduce accuracy. Persistent patients shared more public clonotypes among themselves (around 3,000) than newly diagnosed patients did (about 970). Compared with newly diagnosed patients, persistent Graves' disease patients had lower TCR Shannon entropy and fewer highly expanded clones, which suggests clonal expansion. Persistent disease showed preferential use of TRBV28, TRBJ1-2 and TRBJ2-5, whereas newly diagnosed disease favored TRBV20-1 and TRBJ2-1. Sequencing and analysis were restricted to the TCR beta chain. The study examined only peripheral blood because the primary lesion, thyroid tissue, could not be accessed.

In this sample, this clonotype turned up many times. Its antigen remains undetermined. No qualities accompany the bases; no much larger clone lies one base away. The library came from multiplex PCR. The reads were generated on an Illumina HiSeq 4000. CDR3 regions were amplified by Arm-PCR with iRepertoire HTBI primers to construct TCR beta libraries. Gel purification was performed on PCR products prior to sequencing. The authors' analysis ran thus. A total of around 59 TRBV and 14 TRBJ segments were identified across samples and were used for gene usage analysis of CDR3 amino acid clonotypes. COPE and FqMerger were used to merge filtered high-quality paired reads into contigs. BLAST was used to align contigs to IMGT TRBV, TRBD and TRBJ reference genes, with CDR3 defined following IMGT. Clonotypes above 0.1% frequency were classified as highly expanded clones. Shannon entropy served as the measure of repertoire diversity, while the Gini coefficient captured V-J evenness. Public clonotypes were defined as clonotypes shared by more than one individual. TCRdb took the public reads, trimmed them with fastp at Q25, ran MiXCR for clone calling and kept in-frame beta chains. Here each entry gathers all rows of one CDR3 protein and keeps the most common genes and DNA. TCRdb, rather than the study authors, made the V and J calls. This sample gives around 450,000 distinct CDR3 sequences in total; around 15% of them show up just once. The top ten clonotypes cover approximately 12% of the sample.

Including cysteine and phenylalanine, the CDR3 has 15 amino acids. Here the CDR3 DNA is all that survives: 45 bases in frame from base 1. V and J lose 4 bases and 1 base, and a span of 16 bases separates them. The germline V gene provides CDR1 SQVTM and CDR2 ANQGSEA. The time point label for this specimen denotes: newly diagnosed GD, antithyroid drugs for less than 3 months. For both TCR sequencing and RNA sequencing, RNA was extracted from PBMCs using TRIzol. The diagnosis of Graves' disease was made according to American Thyroid Association guidelines. The patients came from an endocrinology department in Xi'an, China. From each patient, around 9.3 milliliters of peripheral blood was collected into an EDTA anticoagulant tube. Ficoll Paque Plus density gradient separation was used to isolate PBMCs, and no further T cell sorting was done. An Agilent 2100 Bioanalyzer and agarose gel were used to check RNA quality, while a NanoDrop 2000 measured RNA concentration.

Another study also made use of these data, one on T cells in Graves' hyperthyroidism and ophthalmopathy. The second study also describes: A patient counted as having stable Graves' hyperthyroidism if no progression to ophthalmopathy occurred over 18 months of follow-up. The hyperthyroidism patients were between 18 and 65 years old and newly diagnosed, with a disease duration of less than 2 months. The study excluded patients with uncontrolled infections, other autoimmune diseases, pregnancy or lactation. Diagnoses were established on the basis of clinical symptoms, serum thyroxine and TRAb, thyroid ultrasound, and orbital computed tomography. A first-round RT-PCR of the TCR CDR3 used the HTBI primer set with the Qiagen OneStep RT-PCR kit. Most expanded thyroid clonotypes (frequency above 0.001) were also detected in blood, a finding suggesting that blood repertoires may reflect thyroid immune responses. Ophthalmopathy was separated from stable hyperthyroidism by a 13 V-J signature model, with over 85% sensitivity and just over 81% specificity obtained in cross-validation and 80%/75% obtained in testing. In validation, the model predicted progression to ophthalmopathy a median of approximately 6.6 months before onset, with roughly 68% sensitivity and about 75% specificity. A discovery cohort of about 95 patients, approximately 44 with Graves' ophthalmopathy and about 60 with stable Graves' hyperthyroidism, was used to find distinguishing TCR V-J signatures. Whether ophthalmopathy could be predicted prospectively was tested in an independent validation cohort made up of some 20 hyperthyroidism patients plus 17 patients who later progressed to ophthalmopathy. The 95 to 100 discovery patients were randomly divided into training and test sets at a 7:3 ratio. In addition, the study compared T-cell repertoires in thyroid tissue and in blood from six Graves' hyperthyroidism patients. Once sampling was done, hyperthyroidism patients were given methimazole at a starting dose of 30 mg daily, whereas ophthalmopathy patients were given high-dose intravenous methylprednisolone. Libraries were constructed in a second round of multiplex PCR, after which size selection and purification were carried out. Paired-end sequencing of the libraries was performed with 100 bp reads on an Illumina HiSeq2000. SOAPnuke was used to process the raw data, removing reads that contained adapters or uncalled bases, had a mean Phred below 15, or lacked an exact match to the constant primer or identifier. High-quality paired reads were merged using COPE v1.2.5, and each unique nucleotide sequence was defined as a clonotype. MiTCR v1.1 was used to align clonotypes to the IMGT TRBV, TRBD and TRBJ reference segments. Only V-J combinations with frequency above 0.0001, covering about 99% of repertoires, were analysed. The TCS score was defined as F50 (clonal expansion) divided by E x V (chaos), with BLOSUM62-based TCRdist calculated between CDR3 peptides within each V-J. Welch's t-statistics and random forest reduced 514 V-J features to around 14, which were used in a naive Bayes classifier (R e1071). Sample size was not statistically predetermined, and blinding of investigators to group allocation was not performed. The paper describes TCR Vbeta CDR3 sequencing of 135 peripheral blood samples, made up of 43 ophthalmopathy patients, some 76 hyperthyroidism patients and 17 progressor patients.

Recombination linked TRBV29-1 to TRBJ1-1; a tentative D match to TRBD1 spans 5 bases. The sequence derives from a man between 35 and 55 years old with Graves disease. Donor details come from another sample of the same person, matched by shared clones. The starting material was peripheral blood mononuclear cells (PBMCs), obtained at new diagnosis, from a patient treated with antithyroid drugs. The nucleotide sequence is given as TGCAGCGTTGGGAAAAGGGGCGCGGGGAACACTGAAGCTTTCTTT. Translated, it gives CSVGKRGAGNTEAFF.